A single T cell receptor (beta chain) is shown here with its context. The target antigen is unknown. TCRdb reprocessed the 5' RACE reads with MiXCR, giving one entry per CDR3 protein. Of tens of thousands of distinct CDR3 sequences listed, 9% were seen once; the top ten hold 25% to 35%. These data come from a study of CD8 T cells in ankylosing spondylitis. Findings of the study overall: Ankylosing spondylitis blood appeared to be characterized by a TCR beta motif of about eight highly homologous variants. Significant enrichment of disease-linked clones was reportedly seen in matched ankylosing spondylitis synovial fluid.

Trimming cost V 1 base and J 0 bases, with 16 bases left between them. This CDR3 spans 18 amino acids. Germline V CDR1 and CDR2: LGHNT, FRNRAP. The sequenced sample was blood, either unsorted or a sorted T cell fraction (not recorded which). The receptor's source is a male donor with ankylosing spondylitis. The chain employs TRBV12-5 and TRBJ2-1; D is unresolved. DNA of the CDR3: TGTGCTAGTGGTTTGGACCCCCGGGTCCCAAGCTCCTACAATGAGCAGTTCTTC. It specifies CASGLDPRVPSSYNEQFF.